One and the same sample provided the 21 T cell receptor beta chains below, sequenced in a study of T cell changes during pregnancy in multiple sclerosis. Profiled with immunoSEQ multiplex PCR; TCRdb holds only in-frame clones, not every one. This repertoire shows around 15,000 clones, around four fifths found once; its top ten account for more than 8.5%. The sample was CD8+ T cells from peripheral blood mononuclear cells, taken in the second trimester of pregnancy. The receptors derive from a female donor in good health, enrolled as a control in a pregnancy study.

The table lists this clone with a count of one. The chain couples TRBV10-3 to TRBJ2-2; 9 bases match TRBD2. The CDR3 sequence is 17 residues long. Trimming cost V 0 bases and J 4 bases; bases outside gene matches: 6. Germline V CDR1 and CDR2: ENHRY, SYGVKD. The CDR3 loop reads CAISESGAGGPTGELFF. CDR3 bases: TGTGCCATCAGTGAGTCGGGAGCGGGGGGTCCCACCGGGGAGCTGTTTTTT.

This clone was counted a few times. V and J are TRBV7-2 and TRBJ1-1; D possibly corresponds to TRBD1 (5 bases). The CDR3 extends over 15 amino acids. Germline-derived CDR1 and CDR2 are SGHTA and FQGNSA. V was shortened by 1 base and J by 0 bases, with 9 bases between the two germline ends. The CDR3 region is CASSLETAMNTEAFF. The CDR3 DNA reads as TGTGCCAGCAGCTTAGAGACAGCCATGAACACTGAAGCTTTCTTT.

CDR3 DNA sequence: TGTGCCACGGGCCCGACAGGTGATTACGAGCAGTACTTC. It yields the protein CATGPTGDYEQYF. The V call is TRBV27, the J call TRBJ2-7; possibly TRBD1 for D (6 bases). The CDR3 loop spans 13 amino acids. With 10 bases removed from V and 4 bases from J, the gap between germline ends came to 17 bases. Germline V gene data show CDR1 as MNHEY and CDR2 as SMNVEV (reference sequence).

The chain combines TRBV7-9 with TRBJ2-1; tentative D call: TRBD1 (6 bases). The CDR3 is 15 amino acids. The germline V gene encodes CDR1 SEHNR and CDR2 FQNEAQ (reference sequence). V was shortened by 7 bases and J by 5 bases, with 18 bases between the two germline ends. The CDR3 nucleotides read TGTGCCAGCAATGGGGGCTCATCTAGGAACAATGAGCAGTTCTTC. It is translated as CASNGGSSRNNEQFF.

This clone has a single count. The genes are TRBV4-3 and TRBJ1-4; tentatively, D is TRBD1 (5 bases). V was pared by 0 bases and J by 6 bases, with 11 bases between. The CDR3 extends over 15 amino acids. The V gene's germline CDR1 is LGHNA and CDR2 YSLEER. DNA of the CDR3: TGCGCCAGCAGCCAAGATGCAGGGCTGGATGAAAAACTGTTTTTT. This encodes CASSQDAGLDEKLFF.

The V and J genes are TRBV19 and TRBJ1-5; TRBD1 is a possible D gene (5 bases). V lost 3 bases and J 7 bases, leaving 16 bases between the germline ends. Germline CDR1 LNHDA, CDR2 SQIVND (reference sequence). This CDR3 has 15 amino acids. This chain's CDR3 is CASSMARVNNQPQHF. Here the CDR3 DNA reads TGTGCCAGTAGTATGGCCAGGGTTAATAACCAGCCCCAGCATTTT.

V usage is TRBV5-5 and J usage is TRBJ2-7; TRBD1 might be the D (6 bases). V shed 4 bases and J shed 0 bases, with 20 bases lying between them. CDR3 size: 17 residues. Per the germline V gene, CDR1 is SGHKS and CDR2 is YYEKEE (reference sequence). This CDR3 is CASSEFYRETGSYEQYF. The CDR3 coding sequence is TGTGCCAGCAGCGAATTTTACAGGGAAACTGGCTCCTACGAGCAGTACTTC.

The chain couples TRBV9 to TRBJ2-3, with a tentative D call TRBD1 (6 bases). Per germline, CDR1 SGDLS and CDR2 YYNGEE. With 4 bases removed from V and 1 base from J, the gap between germline ends came to 16 bases. The CDR3 consists of 16 residues. CDR3 DNA: TGTGCCAGCAGCCTACGGACAGATAGCCGCACAGATACGCAGTATTTT. Protein sequence: CASSLRTDSRTDTQYF.

The rearrangement joins TRBV9 to TRBJ2-1, with 12 bases lining up with TRBD2. This CDR3 comprises 15 residues. Germline lookup yields CDR1 SGDLS and CDR2 YYNGEE. V shed 4 bases and J 8 bases; nucleotides not matched to a gene: 7. The CDR3 nucleotides are TGTGCCAGCAGCCCTAGCGGGGGGGCCAACCATGAGCAGTTCTTC. Translation gives CASSPSGGANHEQFF.

J is TRBJ2-7 and V is TRBV6-5; D is perhaps TRBD1 (6 bases). Per germline, CDR1 MNHEY and CDR2 SVGAGI. The CDR3 is made up of 14 amino acids. Trimming pared 4 bases from V and 4 bases from J, leaving 14 bases between. This chain's CDR3 is CASSLWTAKYEQYF. CDR3 sequence (DNA): TGTGCCAGCAGTTTATGGACAGCAAAGTACGAGCAGTACTTC.

There are a few counts of this clone. In nucleotides, the CDR3 is TGCGCCAGCAGCCAAGATCCGACGGGGGGGCCAATCAATGAGCAGTTCTTC. Its protein product is CASSQDPTGGPINEQFF. J is TRBJ2-1 and V is TRBV4-3, with TRBD2 matching over 8 bases. V trimming: 0 bases; J trimming: 6 bases; junction bases outside the gene matches: 10. The CDR3 totals 17 residues. Germline lookup yields CDR1 LGHNA and CDR2 YSLEER.

The gene calls are TRBV4-3 and TRBJ1-3; D is unclear. From germline, CDR1 is LGHNA and CDR2 YSLEER. V lost 1 base and J 8 bases, leaving 15 bases between the germline ends. The CDR3 has 15 residues. The CDR3 DNA is TGCGCCAGCAGCCAAGGCGGATCGGGGTCGGACACCATATATTTT. As protein: CASSQGGSGSDTIYF.

As regards this clone: Other DNA sequences within the sample encode an identical CDR3. The chain recombines TRBV4-3 with TRBJ1-5; D is unclear. The V end was cut by 0 bases, the J end by 3 bases, with 9 bases between. The CDR3 has 15 amino acids. Per germline, CDR1 LGHNA and CDR2 YSLEER. DNA of the CDR3: TGCGCCAGCAGCCAAGATCGGGTCTCCAATCAGCCCCAGCATTTT. Amino acids: CASSQDRVSNQPQHF.

This clone was seen once. This rearrangement joins TRBV7-9 to TRBJ2-1; D perhaps matches TRBD1 (5 bases). The CDR3 runs 16 residues. CDR1 and CDR2 (germline): SEHNR, FQNEAQ (reference sequence). Trimming removed 5 bases from V and 8 bases from J, with 22 bases in between. The CDR3 DNA is TGTGCCAGCAGCGCCCGTTGGCAGGGAAGTCTCCATGAGCAGTTCTTC. Encoded protein: CASSARWQGSLHEQFF. Variable domain in full (rest from reference TRBV7-9 and TRBJ2-1): DTGVSQNPRHKITKRGQNVTFRCDPISEHNRLYWYRQTLGQGPEFLTYFQNEAQLEKSRLLSDRFSAERPKGSFSTLEIQRTEQGDSAMYLCASSARWQGSLHEQFFGPGTRLTVL.

The genes are TRBV27 and TRBJ1-6; TRBD1 agrees at 10 bases. Germline V CDR1 and CDR2: MNHEY, SMNVEV (reference sequence). Trimming removed 4 bases from V and 0 bases from J; junction bases left unmatched: 6. CDR3 length equals 18 residues. The CDR3 region has the DNA TGTGCCAGCAGTTGGACAGGGGGACCGAGCTCCTATAATTCACCCCTCCACTTT. Translation: CASSWTGGPSSYNSPLHF.

This chain joins TRBV15 and TRBJ2-7; D may be TRBD1 (5 bases). Trimming pared 0 bases from V and 6 bases from J, leaving 15 bases between. This CDR3 has 15 residues. Germline-derived CDR1 and CDR2 are LNHNV and YYDKDF (reference sequence). The CDR3 reads CATSRDAHAGREQYF. In DNA, the CDR3 is TGTGCCACCAGCAGAGATGCCCACGCAGGGCGCGAGCAGTACTTC.

This clone was observed a few times. The chain employs TRBV15 and TRBJ2-1; D might be TRBD2 (5 bases). Per germline, CDR1 LNHNV and CDR2 YYDKDF (reference sequence). This CDR3 is built from 14 residues. With 8 bases removed from V and 1 base from J, the gap between germline ends came to 12 bases. The CDR3 DNA sequence: TGTGCCACCCGGAACGGGGAGTCCTACAATGAGCAGTTCTTC. Its translation is CATRNGESYNEQFF.

V usage is TRBV9 and J usage is TRBJ2-3; unclear D gene. Germline V gene sequence: CDR1 SGDLS, CDR2 YYNGEE. The CDR3 is made up of 12 amino acids. Trimming removed 4 bases from V and 6 bases from J, with 9 bases in between. CDR3 region: CASSPRSDTQYF. CDR3 DNA sequence: TGTGCCAGCAGCCCGAGGTCGGATACGCAGTATTTT.

The J gene is TRBJ1-2, the V gene TRBV4-3, with D tentatively TRBD1 (6 bases). The CDR3 runs 14 residues. Deletions cut 6 bases from V and 4 bases from J, with 15 bases between. The V gene's germline CDR1 is LGHNA and CDR2 YSLEER. CDR3 nucleotide sequence: TGCGCCAGCAGATCTGGGGGGGGCGCCTATGGCTACACCTTC. It yields the protein CASRSGGGAYGYTF.

This clone was counted once. Written as DNA, the CDR3 is TGTGCCAGCAGCCAAGGGACAGTAACCTACGAGCAGTACTTC. This encodes CASSQGTVTYEQYF. J is TRBJ2-7 and V is TRBV16; 7 bases map to TRBD1. Germline V gene lookup returns CDR1 KGHSY and CDR2 FQNENV. V lost 2 bases to trimming and J lost 2 bases; unmatched junction nucleotides: 3. CDR3 length: 14 residues.

This chain joins TRBV7-9 and TRBJ2-1, with TRBD2 matching over 8 bases. CDR1 is SEHNR, CDR2 FQNEAQ, per germline (reference sequence). This CDR3 has 16 amino acids. The J segment lost 5 bases and the V segment lost 5 bases, leaving 11 bases of the junction unmatched. The CDR3 here is CASSPRGSGIDNEQFF. Written as DNA, the CDR3 is TGTGCCAGCAGCCCCCGGGGTAGCGGGATCGACAATGAGCAGTTCTTC.